Following are 21 T cell receptor beta chains from one sample sequenced in a study of shared clonotypes between healthy human individuals. The table came from immunoSEQ multiplex PCR; TCRdb's copy has only in-frame clones and leaves some out. The data contain roughly 1,100,000 clones, about 77% of them singletons. Sequencing used memory CD4+ T cells sorted from blood. The subset: CD45RA-negative fraction. The receptors derive from a man aged 18 to 35 in good health.

The chain joins TRBV28 to TRBJ2-5; TRBD1 aligns across 8 bases. The CDR3 is 15 amino acids. Germline assignment: CDR1 MDHEN and CDR2 SYDVKM. Germline trimming cut 3 bases from V and 2 bases from J; bases unmatched to any gene: 5. DNA of the CDR3: TGTGCCAGCAGTTTTTTCCGGGACAGGCAAGAGACCCAGTACTTC. This translates into CASSFFRDRQETQYF.

V is TRBV7-2 and J is TRBJ1-6, with 9 bases matching TRBD1. In germline, CDR1 is SGHTA, CDR2 FQGNSA. V lost 5 bases, J lost 9 bases, and 8 bases stayed unmatched. The length of the CDR3 is 15 residues. CDR3 DNA: TGTGCCAGCAGCCCGAGGACAGGGGATGGTTCACCCCTCCACTTT. Amino acid sequence: CASSPRTGDGSPLHF.

The V gene is TRBV7-2, the J gene TRBJ2-7, with D hard to call. The CDR3 covers 15 residues. Germline V CDR1 and CDR2: SGHTA, FQGNSA. With 5 bases removed from V and 2 bases from J, the gap between germline ends came to 16 bases. The CDR3 region has the DNA TGTGCCAGCAGCACGAGCCTCGGTTCTACCTACGAGCAGTACTTC. It encodes CASSTSLGSTYEQYF.

The sample holds one count of this clone. The V call is TRBV6-5, the J call TRBJ2-7; no clear D. This CDR3 has 12 residues. Trimming shortened V by 6 bases and J by 0 bases, and 6 bases separated the two germline ends. Germline values: CDR1 MNHEY, CDR2 SVGAGI. The CDR3 sequence is CASRPSSYEQYF. The DNA for the CDR3 is TGTGCCAGCAGGCCTAGCTCCTACGAGCAGTACTTC.

This sequence joins TRBV28 and TRBJ1-4; TRBD1 matches at 9 bases. The CDR3 loop spans 15 amino acids. The trim removed 5 bases at V and 7 bases at J, leaving 8 bases unmatched. The germline CDR1 and CDR2 sequences are MDHEN and SYDVKM. CDR3 in amino acids: CASSVPGQGGEKLFF. CDR3 nucleotides: TGTGCCAGCAGTGTCCCGGGACAGGGCGGTGAAAAACTGTTTTTT.

This rearrangement joins TRBV6-5 to TRBJ2-7, with D perhaps given as TRBD1 or TRBD2 (5 bases each). In germline, CDR1 is MNHEY, CDR2 SVGAGI. Trimming stripped 0 bases from V and 0 bases from J, with 12 bases between. CDR3 length: 16 residues. CDR3 loop: CASSYSGTASSYEQYF. CDR3 coding DNA: TGTGCCAGCAGTTACTCGGGGACGGCAAGCTCCTACGAGCAGTACTTC.

V is TRBV30 and J is TRBJ2-6; D remains ambiguous. Germline V CDR1 and CDR2: GTSNPN, SVGIG (reference sequence). The ends were cut back, 3 bases at V and 0 bases at J, with 9 bases in the middle. This CDR3 comprises 15 residues. The CDR3 nucleotides read TGTGCCTGGAGCGCTGACGCCTCTGGGGCCAACGTCCTGACTTTC. Translating gives CAWSADASGANVLTF.

This clone was seen a single time. The same CDR3 arises from other DNA sequences in this sample as well. The chain has TRBV11-2 and TRBJ2-6, with D perhaps matching TRBD1 (5 bases). The V gene's germline CDR1 is SGHAT and CDR2 FQNNGV. With 0 bases removed from V and 2 bases from J, the gap between germline ends came to 8 bases. The CDR3 covers 16 residues. DNA for the CDR3: TGTGCCAGCAGCTTAGACAGGGTCCCTGGGGCCAACGTCCTGACTTTC. Its translation: CASSLDRVPGANVLTF.

The chain couples TRBV6-4 to TRBJ2-4; the D gene is possibly TRBD1 (6 bases). Trimming pared 3 bases from V and 3 bases from J, leaving 12 bases between. The germline CDR1 and CDR2 sequences are MRHNA and SNTAGT. The CDR3 is 15 amino acids. CDR3 DNA sequence: TGTGCCAGCAGTGAGGGGGCCGCCAACAAAAACATTCAGTACTTC. Translation: CASSEGAANKNIQYF.

This chain uses TRBV7-6 with TRBJ2-7; a possible D gene is TRBD1 (5 bases). Looked up from germline, CDR1 is SGHVS and CDR2 is FNYEAQ. Trimming took 5 bases from V and 2 from J, leaving 13 bases between them. This CDR3 comprises 14 residues. The CDR3 DNA reads TGTGCCAGCAGCCCGAACCAGGGTCCCTACGAGCAGTACTTC. Translated, it gives CASSPNQGPYEQYF.

The CDR3 region has the DNA TGTGCCAGCTCACCACGTTCAGCCACCGGGGAGCTGTTTTTT. This codes for CASSPRSATGELFF. The chain carries TRBV18 and TRBJ2-2; D uncertain. Germline V lookup: CDR1 KGHSH, CDR2 LQKENI. The V end lost 1 base, the J end lost 4 bases, and 7 bases lay between the germline ends. The CDR3 covers 14 residues.

This clone appeared once. The chain uses TRBV5-4 and TRBJ1-4; no clear D gene. Trimming took 3 bases from V and 7 from J, leaving 22 bases between them. The CDR3 has 17 residues. Germline-derived CDR1 and CDR2 are SGHNT and YYREEE (reference sequence). Written as DNA, the CDR3 is TGTGCCAGCAGCTCATCCCTACGAGAGTTTAGTAGTGAAAAACTGTTTTTT. Protein product: CASSSSLREFSSEKLFF.

This clone was seen a single time. The V call is TRBV9, the J call TRBJ1-5; 8 nucleotides align to TRBD1. Trimming at V came to 5 bases and at J to 7 bases, leaving 8 bases not matched to a gene. Germline CDR1 reads SGDLS; CDR2 reads YYNGEE. The CDR3 is made up of 14 amino acids. CDR3 nucleotide sequence: TGTGCCAGCAGAAGGACAGGGAAGGAACAGCCCCAGCATTTT. Translated: CASRRTGKEQPQHF.

The rearrangement joins TRBV7-8 to TRBJ2-1; perhaps TRBD2 as D (6 bases). This CDR3 has 16 amino acids. The germline gives CDR1 SGHVS, CDR2 FQNEAQ. V was clipped by 1 base and J by 3 bases, with 13 bases between them. The CDR3 region has the DNA TGTGCCAGCAGCTTAGAGGGAGGCCGGGGCTACAATGAGCAGTTCTTC. Its protein is CASSLEGGRGYNEQFF.

The rearrangement links TRBV15 to TRBJ2-4, with 7 nucleotides matching TRBD1. J was trimmed by 3 bases and V by 0 bases; bases with no gene match: 5. The germline gives CDR1 LNHNV, CDR2 YYDKDF (reference sequence). The CDR3 totals 16 residues. In DNA, the CDR3 is TGTGCCACCAGCAGAGATTCTACAGGGGACAAAAACATTCAGTACTTC. Translation gives CATSRDSTGDKNIQYF.

J is TRBJ2-5 and V is TRBV6-5; perhaps TRBD2 as D (6 bases). From germline, CDR1 is MNHEY and CDR2 SVGAGI. The CDR3 contains 15 residues. Between the trimmed V and J ends, which lost 0 bases and 4 bases, there was a span of 12 bases. The chain's CDR3 is CASSYSRLGGETQYF. Written as DNA, the CDR3 is TGTGCCAGCAGTTACTCGAGGCTGGGGGGAGAGACCCAGTACTTC.

The genes are TRBV5-1 and TRBJ2-7; D is perhaps TRBD1 (6 bases). The V end was cut by 0 bases, the J end by 4 bases, with 11 bases between. CDR1 and CDR2 (germline): SGHRS, YFSETQ. This CDR3 has 14 amino acids. The CDR3 loop reads CASSLALDRYEQYF. CDR3 coding DNA: TGCGCCAGCAGCTTGGCCCTTGACAGGTACGAGCAGTACTTC.

This sequence joins TRBV6-5 and TRBJ2-7; 8 nucleotides line up with TRBD2. Germline V CDR1 and CDR2: MNHEY, SVGAGI. J lost 3 bases, V lost 5 bases, and 9 bases had no gene match. The CDR3 runs 15 residues. The CDR3 sequence is CASSPRGDRSYEQYF. The CDR3 DNA is TGTGCCAGCAGTCCGCGGGGGGACCGAAGCTACGAGCAGTACTTC.

This clone was recorded once. The chain carries TRBV15 and TRBJ2-1; tentative D call: TRBD2 (5 bases). V was shortened by 1 base and J by 6 bases, with 7 bases between the two germline ends. Germline values: CDR1 LNHNV, CDR2 YYDKDF (reference sequence). The CDR3 spans 13 residues. The CDR3 protein is CATSRGTFNEQFF. DNA for the CDR3: TGTGCCACCAGCAGAGGGACTTTCAATGAGCAGTTCTTC.

The J gene is TRBJ2-3, the V gene TRBV28; D unresolved. V was clipped by 2 bases and J by 0 bases, with 6 bases between them. This CDR3 region has 14 residues. Per the germline V gene, CDR1 is MDHEN and CDR2 is SYDVKM. The CDR3 reads CASSLTRSTDTQYF. CDR3 bases: TGTGCCAGCAGTTTAACCCGTAGCACAGATACGCAGTATTTT.

This clone was recorded a few times. This sequence joins TRBV28 and TRBJ1-1; D is uncertain. This CDR3 has 14 residues. Germline V gene lookup returns CDR1 MDHEN and CDR2 SYDVKM. The V gene lost 5 bases and the J gene lost 5 bases, with 15 bases spanning the gap. CDR3 sequence reads: CASSGDDTLTEAFF. The CDR3 DNA follows: TGTGCCAGCAGTGGGGATGACACCCTTACTGAAGCTTTCTTT.